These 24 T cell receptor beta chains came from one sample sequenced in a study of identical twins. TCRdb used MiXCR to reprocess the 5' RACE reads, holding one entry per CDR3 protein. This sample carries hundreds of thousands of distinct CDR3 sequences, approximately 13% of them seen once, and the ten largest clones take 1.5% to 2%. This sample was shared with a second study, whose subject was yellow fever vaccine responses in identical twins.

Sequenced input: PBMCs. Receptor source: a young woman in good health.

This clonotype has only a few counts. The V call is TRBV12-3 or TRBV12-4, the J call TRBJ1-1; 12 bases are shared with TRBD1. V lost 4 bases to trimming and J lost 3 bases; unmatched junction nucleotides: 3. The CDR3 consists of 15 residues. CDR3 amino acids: CASSYGTGGYTEAFF. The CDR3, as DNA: TGTGCCAGCAGTTACGGGACAGGGGGCTACACTGAAGCTTTCTTT.

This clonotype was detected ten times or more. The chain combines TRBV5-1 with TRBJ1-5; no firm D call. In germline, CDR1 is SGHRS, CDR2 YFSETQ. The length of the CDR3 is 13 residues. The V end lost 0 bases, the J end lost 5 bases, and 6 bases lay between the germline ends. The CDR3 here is CASSLDGDQPQHF. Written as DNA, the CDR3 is TGCGCCAGCAGCTTGGATGGGGATCAGCCCCAGCATTTT. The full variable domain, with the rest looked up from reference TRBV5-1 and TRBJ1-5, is KAGVTQTPRYLIKTRGQQVTLSCSPISGHRSVSWYQQTPGQGLQFLFEYFSETQRNKGNFPGRFSGRQFSNSRSEMNVSTLELGDSALYLCASSLDGDQPQHFGDGTRLSIL.

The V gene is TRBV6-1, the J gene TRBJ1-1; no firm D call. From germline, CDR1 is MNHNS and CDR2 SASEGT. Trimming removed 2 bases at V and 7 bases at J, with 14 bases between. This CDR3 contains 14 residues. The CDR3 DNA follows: TGTGCCAGCAGTGAACAACAAGGTGGTTTTGAAGCTTTCTTT. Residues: CASSEQQGGFEAFF.

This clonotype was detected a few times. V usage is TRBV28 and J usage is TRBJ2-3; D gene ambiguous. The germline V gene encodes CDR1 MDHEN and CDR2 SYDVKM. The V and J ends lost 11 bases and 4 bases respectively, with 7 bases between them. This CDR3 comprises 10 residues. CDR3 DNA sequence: TGTGCCGGTTACCCAGATACGCAGTATTTT. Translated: CAGYPDTQYF.

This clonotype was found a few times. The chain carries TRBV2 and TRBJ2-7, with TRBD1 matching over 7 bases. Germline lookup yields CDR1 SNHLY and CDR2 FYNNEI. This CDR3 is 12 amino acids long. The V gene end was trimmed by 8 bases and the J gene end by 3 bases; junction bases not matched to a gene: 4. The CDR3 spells CASRDRYYEQYF. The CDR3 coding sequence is TGTGCCAGCCGGGACAGATACTACGAGCAGTACTTC.

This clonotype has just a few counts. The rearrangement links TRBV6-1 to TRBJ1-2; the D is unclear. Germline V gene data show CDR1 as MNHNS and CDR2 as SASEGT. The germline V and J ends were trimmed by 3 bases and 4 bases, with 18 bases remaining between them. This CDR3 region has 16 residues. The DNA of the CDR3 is TGTGCCAGCAGTGATTCCGGCGGCGCAGTCCTCTATGGCTACACCTTC. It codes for CASSDSGGAVLYGYTF.

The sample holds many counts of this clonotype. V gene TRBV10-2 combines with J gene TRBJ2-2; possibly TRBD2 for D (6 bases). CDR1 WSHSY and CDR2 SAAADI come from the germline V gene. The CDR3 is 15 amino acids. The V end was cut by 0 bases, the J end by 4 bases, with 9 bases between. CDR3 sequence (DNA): TGCGCCAGCAGTGAGTCGGGACTCTTCACCGGGGAGCTGTTTTTT. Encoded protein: CASSESGLFTGELFF.

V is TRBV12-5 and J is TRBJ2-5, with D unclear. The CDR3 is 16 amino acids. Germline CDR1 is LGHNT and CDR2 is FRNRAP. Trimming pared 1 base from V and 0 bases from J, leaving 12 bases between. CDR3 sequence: CASGLAHYGNQETQYF. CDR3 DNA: TGTGCTAGTGGTTTGGCCCATTACGGAAACCAAGAGACCCAGTACTTC.

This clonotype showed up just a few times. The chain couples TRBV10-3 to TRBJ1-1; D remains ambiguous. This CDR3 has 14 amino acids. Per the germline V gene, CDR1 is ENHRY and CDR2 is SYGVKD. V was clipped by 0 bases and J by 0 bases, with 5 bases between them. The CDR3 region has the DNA TGTGCCATCAGTGAGTCGCTCTTGAACACTGAAGCTTTCTTT. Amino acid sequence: CAISESLLNTEAFF.

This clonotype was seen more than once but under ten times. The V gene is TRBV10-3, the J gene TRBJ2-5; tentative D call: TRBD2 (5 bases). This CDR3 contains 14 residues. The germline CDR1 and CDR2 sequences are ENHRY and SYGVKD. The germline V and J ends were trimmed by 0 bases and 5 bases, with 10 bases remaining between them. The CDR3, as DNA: TGTGCCATCAGTGAGTCCGGGCGAGGGGAGACCCAGTACTTC. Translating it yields CAISESGRGETQYF.

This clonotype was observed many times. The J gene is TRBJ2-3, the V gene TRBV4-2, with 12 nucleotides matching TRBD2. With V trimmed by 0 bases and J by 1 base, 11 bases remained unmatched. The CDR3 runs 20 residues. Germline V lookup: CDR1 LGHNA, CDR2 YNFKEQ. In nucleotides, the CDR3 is TGTGCCAGCAGCCAAGATCCGGGGGGACTAGCGGGTTTCCGCACAGATACGCAGTATTTT. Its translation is CASSQDPGGLAGFRTDTQYF.

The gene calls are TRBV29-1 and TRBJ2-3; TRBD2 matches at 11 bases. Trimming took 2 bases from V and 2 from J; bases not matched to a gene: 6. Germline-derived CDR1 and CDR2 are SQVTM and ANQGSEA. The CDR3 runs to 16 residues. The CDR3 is CSVEKNSGGATDTQYF. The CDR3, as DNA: TGCAGCGTTGAAAAAAATAGCGGGGGGGCCACAGATACGCAGTATTTT.

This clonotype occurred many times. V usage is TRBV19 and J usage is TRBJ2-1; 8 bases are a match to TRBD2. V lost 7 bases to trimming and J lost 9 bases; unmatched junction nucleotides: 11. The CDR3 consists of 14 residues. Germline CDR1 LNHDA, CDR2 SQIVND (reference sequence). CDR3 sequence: CASTLVTGGVEQFF. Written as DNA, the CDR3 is TGTGCCAGTACTCTCGTGACGGGAGGGGTTGAGCAGTTCTTC.

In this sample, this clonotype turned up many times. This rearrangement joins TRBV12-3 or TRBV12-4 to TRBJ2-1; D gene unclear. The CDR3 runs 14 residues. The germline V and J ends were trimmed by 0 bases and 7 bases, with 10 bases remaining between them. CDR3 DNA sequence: TGTGCCAGCAGTTTAGCTCGCCCCGCGAATGAGCAGTTCTTC. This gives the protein CASSLARPANEQFF.

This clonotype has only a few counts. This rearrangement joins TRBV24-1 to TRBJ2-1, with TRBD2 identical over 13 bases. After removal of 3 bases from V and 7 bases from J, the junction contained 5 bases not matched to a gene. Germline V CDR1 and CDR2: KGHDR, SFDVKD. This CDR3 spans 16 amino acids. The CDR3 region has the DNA TGTGCCACCAGTGATCCCGGACTAGCGGGAGCAAATGAGCAGTTCTTC. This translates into CATSDPGLAGANEQFF.

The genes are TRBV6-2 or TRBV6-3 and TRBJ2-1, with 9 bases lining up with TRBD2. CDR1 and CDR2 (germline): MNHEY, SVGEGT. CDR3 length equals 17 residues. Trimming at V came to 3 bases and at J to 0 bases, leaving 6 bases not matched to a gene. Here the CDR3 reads CASSYRGSGSSYNEQFF. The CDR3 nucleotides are TGTGCCAGCAGTTATCGGGGTAGCGGGAGCTCCTACAATGAGCAGTTCTTC.

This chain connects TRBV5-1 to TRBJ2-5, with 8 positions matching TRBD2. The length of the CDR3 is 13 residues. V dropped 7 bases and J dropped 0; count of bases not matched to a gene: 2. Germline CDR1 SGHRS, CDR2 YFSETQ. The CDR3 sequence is CASGRGDQETQYF. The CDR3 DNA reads TGCGCCAGCGGGCGGGGGGACCAAGAGACCCAGTACTTC. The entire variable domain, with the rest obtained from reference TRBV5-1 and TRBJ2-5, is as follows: KAGVTQTPRYLIKTRGQQVTLSCSPISGHRSVSWYQQTPGQGLQFLFEYFSETQRNKGNFPGRFSGRQFSNSRSEMNVSTLELGDSALYLCASGRGDQETQYFGPGTRLLVL.

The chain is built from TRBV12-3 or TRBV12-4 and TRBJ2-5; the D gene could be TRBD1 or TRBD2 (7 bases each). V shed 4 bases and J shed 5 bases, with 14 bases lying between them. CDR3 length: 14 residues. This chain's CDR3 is CASSSGGGAETQYF. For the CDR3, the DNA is TGTGCCAGCAGTTCAGGGGGGGGCGCGGAGACCCAGTACTTC.

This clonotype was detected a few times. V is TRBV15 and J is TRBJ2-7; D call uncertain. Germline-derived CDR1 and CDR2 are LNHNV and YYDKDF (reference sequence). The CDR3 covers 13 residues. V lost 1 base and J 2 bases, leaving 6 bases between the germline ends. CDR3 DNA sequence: TGTGCCACCAGCAGAGGGGCGACCTACGAGCAGTACGTC. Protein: CATSRGATYEQYV.

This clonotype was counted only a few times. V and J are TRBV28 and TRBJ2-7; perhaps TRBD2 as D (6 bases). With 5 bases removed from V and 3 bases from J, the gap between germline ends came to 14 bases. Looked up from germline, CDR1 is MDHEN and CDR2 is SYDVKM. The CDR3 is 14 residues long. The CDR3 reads CASSLGGNFYEQYF. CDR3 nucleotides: TGTGCCAGCAGTCTTGGGGGGAATTTCTACGAGCAGTACTTC.

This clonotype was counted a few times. CDR3 protein: CSARDGELFF. As DNA, the CDR3 is TGCAGTGCTAGAGACGGGGAGCTGTTTTTT. This chain connects TRBV20-1 to TRBJ2-2; D unresolved. There are 10 residues in the CDR3. Trimming pared 0 bases from V and 7 bases from J, leaving 0 bases between. CDR1 is DFQATT and CDR2 is SNEGSKA in the germline V gene (reference sequence).

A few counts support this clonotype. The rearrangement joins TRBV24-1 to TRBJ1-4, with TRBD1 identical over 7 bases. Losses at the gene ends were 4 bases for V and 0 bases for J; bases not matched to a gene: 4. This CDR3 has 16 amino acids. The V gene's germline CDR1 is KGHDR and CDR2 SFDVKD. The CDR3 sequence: CATSEGQTTTNEKLFF. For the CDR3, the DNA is TGTGCCACCAGTGAGGGACAGACTACAACTAATGAAAAACTGTTTTTT.

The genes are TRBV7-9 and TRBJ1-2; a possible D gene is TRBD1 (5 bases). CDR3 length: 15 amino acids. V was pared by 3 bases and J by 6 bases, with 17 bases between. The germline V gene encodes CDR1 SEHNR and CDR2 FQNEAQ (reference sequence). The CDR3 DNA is TGTGCCAGCAGCTTCGGACAAGTCCGCGGAGATGGCTACACCTTC. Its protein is CASSFGQVRGDGYTF.

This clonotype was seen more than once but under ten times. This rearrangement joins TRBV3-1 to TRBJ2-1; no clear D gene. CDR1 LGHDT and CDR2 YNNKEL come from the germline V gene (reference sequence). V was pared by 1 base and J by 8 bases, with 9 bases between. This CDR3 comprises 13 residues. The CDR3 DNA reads TGTGCCAGCAGCCAAGTTACTTGGGATGAGCAGTTCTTC. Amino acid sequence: CASSQVTWDEQFF.